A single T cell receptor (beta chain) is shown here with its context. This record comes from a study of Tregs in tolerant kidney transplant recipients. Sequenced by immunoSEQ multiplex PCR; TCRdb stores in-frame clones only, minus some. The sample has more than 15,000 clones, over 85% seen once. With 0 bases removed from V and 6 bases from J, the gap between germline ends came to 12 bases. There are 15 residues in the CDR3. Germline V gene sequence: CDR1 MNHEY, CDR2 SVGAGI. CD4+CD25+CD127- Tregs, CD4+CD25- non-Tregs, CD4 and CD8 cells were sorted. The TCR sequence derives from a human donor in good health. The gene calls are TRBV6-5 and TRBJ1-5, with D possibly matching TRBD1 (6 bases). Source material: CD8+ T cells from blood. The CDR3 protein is CASSYSYRAGQPQHF. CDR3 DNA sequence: TGTGCCAGCAGTTACTCCTACAGGGCGGGTCAGCCCCAGCATTTT.